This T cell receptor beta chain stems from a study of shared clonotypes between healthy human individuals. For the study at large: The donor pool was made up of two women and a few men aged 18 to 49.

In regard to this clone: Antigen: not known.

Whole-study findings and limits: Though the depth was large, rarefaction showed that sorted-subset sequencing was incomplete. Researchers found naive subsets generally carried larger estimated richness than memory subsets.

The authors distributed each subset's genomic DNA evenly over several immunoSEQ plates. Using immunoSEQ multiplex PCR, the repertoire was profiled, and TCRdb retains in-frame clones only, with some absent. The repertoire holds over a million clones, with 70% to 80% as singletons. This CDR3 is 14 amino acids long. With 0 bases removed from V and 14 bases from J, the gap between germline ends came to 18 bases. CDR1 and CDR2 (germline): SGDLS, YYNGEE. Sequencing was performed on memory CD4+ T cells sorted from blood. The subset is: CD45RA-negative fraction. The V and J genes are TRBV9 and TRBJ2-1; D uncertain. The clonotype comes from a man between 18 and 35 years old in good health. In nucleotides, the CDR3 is TGTGCCAGCAGCGTAGATGGAACATCGCATAGGAAGTTCTTC. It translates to CASSVDGTSHRKFF.